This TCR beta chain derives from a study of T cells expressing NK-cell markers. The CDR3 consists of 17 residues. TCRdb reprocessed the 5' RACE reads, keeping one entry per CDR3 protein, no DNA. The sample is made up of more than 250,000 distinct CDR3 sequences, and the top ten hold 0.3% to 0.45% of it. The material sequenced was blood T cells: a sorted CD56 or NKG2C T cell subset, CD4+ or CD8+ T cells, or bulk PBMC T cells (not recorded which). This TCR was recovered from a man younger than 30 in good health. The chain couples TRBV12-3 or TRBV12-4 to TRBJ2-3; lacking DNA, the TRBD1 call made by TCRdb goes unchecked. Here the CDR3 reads CASSSSLDRGLGDTQYF.